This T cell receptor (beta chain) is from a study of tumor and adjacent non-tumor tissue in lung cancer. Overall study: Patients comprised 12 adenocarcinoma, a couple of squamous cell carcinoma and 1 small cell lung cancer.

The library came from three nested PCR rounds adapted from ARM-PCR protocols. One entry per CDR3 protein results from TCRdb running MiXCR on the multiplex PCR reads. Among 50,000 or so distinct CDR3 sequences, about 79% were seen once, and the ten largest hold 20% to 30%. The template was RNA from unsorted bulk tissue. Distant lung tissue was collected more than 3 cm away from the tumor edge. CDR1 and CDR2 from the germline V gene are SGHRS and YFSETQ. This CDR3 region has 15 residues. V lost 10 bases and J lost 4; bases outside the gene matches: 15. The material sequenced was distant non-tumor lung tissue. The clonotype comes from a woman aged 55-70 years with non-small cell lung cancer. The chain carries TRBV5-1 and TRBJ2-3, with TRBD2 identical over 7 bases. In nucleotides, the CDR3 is TGCGCCGGCTTCGAGGGAGGGCCGTTTTCAGATACGCAGTATTTT. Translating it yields CAGFEGGPFSDTQYF. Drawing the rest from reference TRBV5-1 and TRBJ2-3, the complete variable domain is KAGVTQTPRYLIKTRGQQVTLSCSPISGHRSVSWYQQTPGQGLQFLFEYFSETQRNKGNFPGRFSGRQFSNSRSEMNVSTLELGDSALYLCAGFEGGPFSDTQYFGPGTRLTVL.